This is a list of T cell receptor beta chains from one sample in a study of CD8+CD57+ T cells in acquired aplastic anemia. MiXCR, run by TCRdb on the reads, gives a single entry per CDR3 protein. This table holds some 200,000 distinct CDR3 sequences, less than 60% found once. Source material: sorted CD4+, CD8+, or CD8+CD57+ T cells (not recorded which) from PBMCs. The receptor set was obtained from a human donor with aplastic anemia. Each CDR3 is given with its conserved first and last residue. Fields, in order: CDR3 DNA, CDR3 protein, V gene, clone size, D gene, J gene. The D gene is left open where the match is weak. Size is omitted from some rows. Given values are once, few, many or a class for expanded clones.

CDR3nt: TGCAGTGCTATAGAGGACCTGATGGGAGAGACCCAGTACTTC
CDR3aa: CSAIEDLMGETQYF
v_gene: TRBV20-1
abundance: NA
d_gene: NA
j_gene: TRBJ2-5

CDR3nt: TGTGCCACCAGCAGAGCCAATTCACCCCTCCACTTT
CDR3aa: CATSRANSPLHF
v_gene: TRBV15
abundance: NA
d_gene: NA
j_gene: TRBJ1-6

CDR3nt: TGTGCCAGCAGCTCCTCCCGGGGGGAGCAGTACTTC
CDR3aa: CASSSSRGEQYF
v_gene: TRBV7-2
abundance: few
d_gene: NA
j_gene: TRBJ2-7

CDR3nt: TGCAGTGCTAGGGACGACTGGGCGTACGAGCAGTACTTC
CDR3aa: CSARDDWAYEQYF
v_gene: TRBV20-1
abundance: few
d_gene: NA
j_gene: TRBJ2-7

CDR3nt: TGTGCCACCAGCATCCGACGGGGGGAGACCCAGTACTTC
CDR3aa: CATSIRRGETQYF
v_gene: TRBV15
abundance: NA
d_gene: NA
j_gene: TRBJ2-5

CDR3nt: TGTGCCAGCAGTTCCGGGGCCAATGCGGGAAACACCATATATTTT
CDR3aa: CASSSGANAGNTIYF
v_gene: TRBV28
abundance: NA
d_gene: NA
j_gene: TRBJ1-3

CDR3nt: TGTGCCAGCAGCCACCAGCGGACTAGCACAGATACGCAGTATTTT
CDR3aa: CASSHQRTSTDTQYF
v_gene: TRBV5-4
abundance: many
d_gene: NA
j_gene: TRBJ2-3

CDR3nt: TGTGCCAGCAGTCTCCCAACCGGGGCCAAGGACGAGCAGTACTTC
CDR3aa: CASSLPTGAKDEQYF
v_gene: TRBV12-3/TRBV12-4
abundance: many
d_gene: NA
j_gene: TRBJ2-7

CDR3nt: TGTGCCATCAGTGAACAGGGTGCGGGCTACACCTTC
CDR3aa: CAISEQGAGYTF
v_gene: TRBV10-3
abundance: few
d_gene: NA
j_gene: TRBJ1-2

CDR3nt: TGTGCCAGCAGCCTTCAGGGGAACTATGGCTACACCTTC
CDR3aa: CASSLQGNYGYTF
v_gene: TRBV12-3/TRBV12-4
abundance: NA
d_gene: NA
j_gene: TRBJ1-2

CDR3nt: TGTGCCAGCAGCTTAGGCTTATTGCGTACTTATGAGCAGTTCTTC
CDR3aa: CASSLGLLRTYEQFF
v_gene: TRBV13
abundance: few
d_gene: NA
j_gene: TRBJ2-1

CDR3nt: TGCAGTGCCCCAGCGGGAGCCTACAATGAGCAGTTCTTC
CDR3aa: CSAPAGAYNEQFF
v_gene: TRBV20-1
abundance: once
d_gene: TRBD2
j_gene: TRBJ2-1

CDR3nt: TGTGCCACCAGTGACCCAAGGGGGTTTGATGGCTACACCTTC
CDR3aa: CATSDPRGFDGYTF
v_gene: TRBV24-1
abundance: NA
d_gene: NA
j_gene: TRBJ1-2

CDR3nt: TGTGCCAGCAGCCGAGGGGCTGTCGGGCGCTACACCTTC
CDR3aa: CASSRGAVGRYTF
v_gene: TRBV7-2
abundance: many
d_gene: NA
j_gene: TRBJ1-2

CDR3nt: TGTGCCAGCAGCCAAATGCTTGGGACAGGGGGACTTGGCTACACCTTC
CDR3aa: CASSQMLGTGGLGYTF
v_gene: TRBV3-1
abundance: many
d_gene: TRBD1
j_gene: TRBJ1-2

CDR3nt: TGCAGCGTTGGGTGGGGGGGAGGTGAGGCTTTCTTC
CDR3aa: CSVGWGGGEAFF
v_gene: TRBV29-1
abundance: NA
d_gene: NA
j_gene: TRBJ1-1

CDR3nt: TGTGCCTGCAGCGTAGGAGGGTCCCACGGGCAGTACTTC
CDR3aa: CACSVGGSHGQYF
v_gene: TRBV9
abundance: NA
d_gene: NA
j_gene: TRBJ2-7

CDR3nt: TGTGCCAGTTCCGGGAGGGGGGCATACAATGAGCAGTTCTTC
CDR3aa: CASSGRGAYNEQFF
v_gene: TRBV19
abundance: NA
d_gene: TRBD2
j_gene: TRBJ2-1

CDR3nt: TGTGCCACCAGTGATAGAGAGACCCAGTACTTC
CDR3aa: CATSDRETQYF
v_gene: TRBV24-1
abundance: many
d_gene: NA
j_gene: TRBJ2-5

CDR3nt: TGTGCAAGTCGCTTAGCGGGGGGGGCCGGAGATACGCAGTATTTT
CDR3aa: CASRLAGGAGDTQYF
v_gene: TRBV12-2
abundance: NA
d_gene: NA
j_gene: TRBJ2-3

CDR3nt: TGCAGACAGCCTTCGGGGACTGAAGCTTTCTTT
CDR3aa: CRQPSGTEAFF
v_gene: TRBV20-1
abundance: many
d_gene: NA
j_gene: TRBJ1-1

CDR3nt: TGTGCCAGCAGCGTCGGACTAGCGGGAGTGATGGATACGCAGTATTTT
CDR3aa: CASSVGLAGVMDTQYF
v_gene: TRBV13
abundance: NA
d_gene: TRBD2
j_gene: TRBJ2-3

CDR3nt: TGTGCCAGCGGCTTTACAGGGGGCAATGAAAAACTGTTTTTT
CDR3aa: CASGFTGGNEKLFF
v_gene: TRBV7-2
abundance: few
d_gene: TRBD1
j_gene: TRBJ1-4

CDR3nt: TGTGCCAGCAGCTCAAGACAGGGCAATGAAAAACTGTTTTTT
CDR3aa: CASSSRQGNEKLFF
v_gene: TRBV7-2
abundance: once
d_gene: TRBD1
j_gene: TRBJ1-4

CDR3nt: TGCGCCAGCAGCCAAGAGGGCGGGGAGCGGCAGTTCTTC
CDR3aa: CASSQEGGERQFF
v_gene: TRBV4-3
abundance: many
d_gene: NA
j_gene: TRBJ2-1

CDR3nt: TGTGCCAGCAGTTCGGACAGGAGGTACGAGCAGTACTTC
CDR3aa: CASSSDRRYEQYF
v_gene: TRBV7-8
abundance: few
d_gene: TRBD1
j_gene: TRBJ2-7

CDR3nt: TGCAGTGCTAGAGATTCGGGGGGTTCTGTATCGCCGTACGAGCAGTACTTC
CDR3aa: CSARDSGGSVSPYEQYF
v_gene: TRBV20-1
abundance: NA
d_gene: TRBD2
j_gene: TRBJ2-7

CDR3nt: TGTGCCAGCAGTGAGGCAGCCTATGGCTACACCTTC
CDR3aa: CASSEAAYGYTF
v_gene: TRBV2
abundance: NA
d_gene: NA
j_gene: TRBJ1-2

CDR3nt: TGTGCCAGCAGCTTAGGTGGGTGGGAATACGAGCAGTACTTC
CDR3aa: CASSLGGWEYEQYF
v_gene: TRBV7-8
abundance: NA
d_gene: NA
j_gene: TRBJ2-7

CDR3nt: TGCGCCAGCAGCTTCGGGCGTTCGTGGGAGACCCAGTACTTC
CDR3aa: CASSFGRSWETQYF
v_gene: TRBV5-1
abundance: many
d_gene: NA
j_gene: TRBJ2-5

CDR3nt: TGCAGTGCTAGACAGACAGGGGAAGCTTTCTTT
CDR3aa: CSARQTGEAFF
v_gene: TRBV20-1
abundance: NA
d_gene: TRBD1
j_gene: TRBJ1-1

CDR3nt: TGCAGTGCAACAGACAGGGGTGGGTCGATGAATGAGCAGTTCTTC
CDR3aa: CSATDRGGSMNEQFF
v_gene: TRBV20-1
abundance: NA
d_gene: TRBD1
j_gene: TRBJ2-1

CDR3nt: TGTACCACCGGGTTCCAAGAGACCCAGTACTTC
CDR3aa: CTTGFQETQYF
v_gene: TRBV10-3
abundance: NA
d_gene: NA
j_gene: TRBJ2-5